The T cell receptor (beta chain) under discussion was sequenced for a study of blood T cell repertoires in COVID-19 (dated by TCRdb to the early 2020s). The study in broad terms: Samples covering the acute and convalescent phases of COVID-19 were provided by collaborators in the United States, Italy and Spain. The samples were drawn from two sources: the first 160 participants of the ongoing ImmuneRACE study, and approximately 1,300 subjects contributed by 6 global collaborators. The prospective study material was composed of cDNA or gDNA derived from T cells, B-cell-depleted T cells, or PBMCs. Deeply sampled blood TCRbeta repertoires from subjects exposed to, actively infected with, or recovered from COVID-19 were included in the dataset. The repertoires were released in a freely available public database meant as a resource for research on the immune response to SARS-CoV-2. A de-identified subject ID, COVID-19 status, age in years and sex were almost always included in the sample metadata. Where available, HLA class I and class II types were obtained from metadata supplied by the sample provider rather than from assay-based typing.

What the work shows at the level of the full study, not this receptor alone: The quantity of clinical and demographic metadata differed by source and by participant and was supplied without curation.

The collaborating institutions used their own protocols to collect whole blood in K2EDTA tubes. For TCRbeta analysis, collaborators shipped samples in one of three forms: frozen whole blood, isolated PBMCs, or DNA extracted from either of those sample types. Trimming at the junction amounts to 3 bases on V and 0 bases on J, and the germline ends lie 17 bases apart. Reading the germline V gene (reference sequence) gives CDR1 WNHNN and CDR2 SYGVQD. The CDR3 numbers 17 residues from cysteine through phenylalanine. Here the CDR3 DNA is all that survives: 51 bases in frame from base 1. As for this clone: Its antigen has not been determined. Per-base quality was not reported, and no clone a single base away is much larger than it.

TCRbeta CDR3 regions were amplified from genomic DNA by means of the immunoSEQ Assay, a bias-controlled multiplex PCR. The original pipeline was this. Within the assay, amplification of reference gene primers was used to estimate how many nucleated cells each sample contained. Sequence reads were collapsed and filtered to measure the absolute abundance of every unique TCRbeta CDR3 rearrangement. For each sample, productive Simpson clonality was calculated as the square root of Simpson's diversity index across productive rearrangements. TCRdb limited this immuneACCESS table to in-frame rearrangements with V and J called. A share of clones is missing; checked studies link under half to unresolved V genes, and the rest is unexplained. The DNA was the basis for D and trimming; V, J and clone size are from that table. The sample profile shows under 500,000 clones; roughly 91% of them were found once. The top ten clonotypes cover 4.3% of the sample.

The chain uses TRBV10-1 and TRBJ2-5, with no reliable assignment of the D segment. The receptor's source is a woman aged 30 to 39 with acute or convalescent COVID-19. The source material was peripheral blood. The CDR3 here reads CASSDVAVKTYQETQYF. The nucleotides read TGCGCCAGCAGTGATGTAGCTGTGAAGACGTACCAAGAGACCCAGTACTTC.